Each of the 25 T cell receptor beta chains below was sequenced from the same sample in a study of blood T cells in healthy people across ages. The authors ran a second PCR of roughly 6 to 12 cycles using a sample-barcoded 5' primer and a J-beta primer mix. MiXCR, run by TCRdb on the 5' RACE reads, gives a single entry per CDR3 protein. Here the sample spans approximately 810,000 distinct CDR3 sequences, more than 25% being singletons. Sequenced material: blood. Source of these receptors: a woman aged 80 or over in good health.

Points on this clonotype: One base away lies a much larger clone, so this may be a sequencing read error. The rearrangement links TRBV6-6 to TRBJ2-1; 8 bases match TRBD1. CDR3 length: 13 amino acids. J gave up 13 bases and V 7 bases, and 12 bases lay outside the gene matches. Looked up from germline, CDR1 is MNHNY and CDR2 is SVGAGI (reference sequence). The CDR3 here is CASNAQGEETQFF. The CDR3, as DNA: TGTGCCAGCAATGCACAGGGGGAGGAGACCCAGTTCTTC.

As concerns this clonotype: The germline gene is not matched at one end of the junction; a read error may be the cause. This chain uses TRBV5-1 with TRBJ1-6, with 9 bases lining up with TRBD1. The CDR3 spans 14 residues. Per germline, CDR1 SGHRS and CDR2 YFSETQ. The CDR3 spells CTSSLDRGNSPLHF. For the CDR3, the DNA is TGCACCAGCAGCTTGGACAGGGGTAATTCACCCCTCCACTTT.

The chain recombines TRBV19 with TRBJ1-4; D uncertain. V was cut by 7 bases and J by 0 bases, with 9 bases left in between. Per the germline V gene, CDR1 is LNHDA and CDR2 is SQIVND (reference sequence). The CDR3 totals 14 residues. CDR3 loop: CASKPSATNEKLFF. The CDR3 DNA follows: TGTGCCAGTAAACCGTCAGCAACTAATGAAAAACTGTTTTTT.

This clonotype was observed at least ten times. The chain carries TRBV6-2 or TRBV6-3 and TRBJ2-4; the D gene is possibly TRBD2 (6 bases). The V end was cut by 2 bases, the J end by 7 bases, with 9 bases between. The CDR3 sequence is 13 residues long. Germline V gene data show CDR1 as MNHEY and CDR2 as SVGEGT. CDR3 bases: TGTGCCAGCAGTTACCGGGGGTTGAACATTCAGTACTTC. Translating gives CASSYRGLNIQYF.

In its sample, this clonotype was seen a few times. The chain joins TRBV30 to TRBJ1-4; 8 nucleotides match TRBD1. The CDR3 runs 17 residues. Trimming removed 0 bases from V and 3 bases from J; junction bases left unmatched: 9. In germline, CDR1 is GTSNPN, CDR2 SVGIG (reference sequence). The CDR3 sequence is CAWSVLNGQGPNEKLFF. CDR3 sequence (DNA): TGTGCCTGGAGTGTCCTTAACGGACAGGGTCCTAATGAAAAACTGTTTTTT.

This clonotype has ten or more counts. The CDR3 sequence is CASSLEARRTDTQYF. The CDR3 bases are TGCGCCAGCAGCTTGGAGGCCCGCCGGACAGATACGCAGTATTTT. V is TRBV5-1 and J is TRBJ2-3; D is ambiguous. The CDR3 is 15 amino acids. CDR1 and CDR2 from the germline V gene are SGHRS and YFSETQ. Trimming removed 0 bases at V and 3 bases at J, with 11 bases between.

The CDR3 loop is CASRRQGLTNEKLFF. CDR3 coding DNA: TGTGCCAGCAGACGACAGGGTTTAACTAATGAAAAACTGTTTTTT. This chain uses TRBV2 with TRBJ1-4; 7 nucleotides align to TRBD1. Losses at the gene ends were 6 bases for V and 1 base for J; bases not matched to a gene: 5. The CDR3 extends over 15 amino acids. Per the germline V gene, CDR1 is SNHLY and CDR2 is FYNNEI. The full variable domain, with the rest looked up from reference TRBV2 and TRBJ1-4, is EPEVTQTPSHQVTQMGQEVILRCVPISNHLYFYWYRQILGQKVEFLVSFYNNEISEKSEIFDDQFSVERPDGSNFTLKIRSTKLEDSAMYFCASRRQGLTNEKLFFGSGTQLSVL.

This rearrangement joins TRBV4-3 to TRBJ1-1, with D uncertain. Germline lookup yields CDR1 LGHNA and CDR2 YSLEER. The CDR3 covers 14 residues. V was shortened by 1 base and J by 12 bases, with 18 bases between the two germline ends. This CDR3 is CASSQARGRQNPFF. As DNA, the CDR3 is TGCGCCAGCAGCCAAGCCCGCGGCAGACAAAATCCTTTCTTT.

The CDR3 bases are TGTGCCAGCAGCTCGCTAGCACCGAGCTCCTACAATGAGCAGTACTTC. Its protein is CASSSLAPSSYNEQYF. The chain links TRBV5-6 to TRBJ2-1, with D possibly matching TRBD2 (5 bases). The J call is uncertain, as TRBJ2-7 better fits the DNA end. The CDR3 is 16 amino acids. Germline CDR1 is SGHDT and CDR2 is YYEEEE.

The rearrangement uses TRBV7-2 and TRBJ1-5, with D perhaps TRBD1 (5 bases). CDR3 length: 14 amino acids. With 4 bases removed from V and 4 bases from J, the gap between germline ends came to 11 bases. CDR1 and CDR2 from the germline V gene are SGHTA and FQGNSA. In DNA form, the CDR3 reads TGTGCCAGCAGCTACGGGACGGCGAATCAGCCCCAGCATTTT. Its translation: CASSYGTANQPQHF. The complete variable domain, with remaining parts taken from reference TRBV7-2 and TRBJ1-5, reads GAGVSQSPSNKVTEKGKDVELRCDPISGHTALYWYRQSLGQGLEFLIYFQGNSAPDKSGLPSDRFSAERTGGSVSTLTIQRTQQEDSAVYLCASSYGTANQPQHFGDGTRLSIL.

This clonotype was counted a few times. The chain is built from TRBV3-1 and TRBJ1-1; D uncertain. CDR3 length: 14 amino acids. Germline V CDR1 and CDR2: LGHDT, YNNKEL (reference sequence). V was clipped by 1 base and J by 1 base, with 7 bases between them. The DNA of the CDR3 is TGTGCCAGCAGCCAAGGGCTCCCGAACACTGAAGCTTTCTTT. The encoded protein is CASSQGLPNTEAFF.

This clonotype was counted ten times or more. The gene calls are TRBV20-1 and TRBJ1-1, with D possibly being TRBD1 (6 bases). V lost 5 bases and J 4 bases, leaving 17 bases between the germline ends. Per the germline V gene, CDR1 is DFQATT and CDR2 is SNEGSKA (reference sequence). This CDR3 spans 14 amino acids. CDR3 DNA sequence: TGCAGTGCTCGCCCACAGGGTTACGGCACTGAAGCTTTCTTT. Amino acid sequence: CSARPQGYGTEAFF.

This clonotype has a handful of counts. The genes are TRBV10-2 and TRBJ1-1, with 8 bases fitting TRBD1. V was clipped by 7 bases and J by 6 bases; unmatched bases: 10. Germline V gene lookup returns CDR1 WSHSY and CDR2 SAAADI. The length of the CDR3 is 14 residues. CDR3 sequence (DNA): TGCGCCAGCACAGGGGACAGGCGGCAGGCTGAAGCTTTCTTT. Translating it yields CASTGDRRQAEAFF.

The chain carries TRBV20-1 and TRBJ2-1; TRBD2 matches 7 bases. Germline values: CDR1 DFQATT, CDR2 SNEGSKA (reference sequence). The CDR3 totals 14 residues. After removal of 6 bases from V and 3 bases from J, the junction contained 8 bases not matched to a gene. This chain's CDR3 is CSAKTSLGYNEQFF. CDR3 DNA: TGCAGTGCGAAGACTAGCCTGGGCTACAATGAGCAGTTCTTC.

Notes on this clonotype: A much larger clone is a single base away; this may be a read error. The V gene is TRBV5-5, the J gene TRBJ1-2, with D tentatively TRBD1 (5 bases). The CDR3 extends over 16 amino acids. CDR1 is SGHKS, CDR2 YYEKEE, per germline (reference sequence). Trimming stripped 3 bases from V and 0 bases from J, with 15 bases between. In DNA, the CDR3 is TGTGCCAGCAGCTCGGTGATGGGGGATGCTAACTATGGCTACACCTTC. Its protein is CASSSVMGDANYGYTF.

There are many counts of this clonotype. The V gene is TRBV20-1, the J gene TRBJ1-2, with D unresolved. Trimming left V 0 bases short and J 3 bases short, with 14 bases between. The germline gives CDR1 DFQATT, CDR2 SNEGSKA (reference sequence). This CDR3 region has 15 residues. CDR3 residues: CSARDRLGRDYGYTF. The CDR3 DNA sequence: TGCAGTGCTAGAGATAGGCTCGGGAGGGACTATGGCTACACCTTC.

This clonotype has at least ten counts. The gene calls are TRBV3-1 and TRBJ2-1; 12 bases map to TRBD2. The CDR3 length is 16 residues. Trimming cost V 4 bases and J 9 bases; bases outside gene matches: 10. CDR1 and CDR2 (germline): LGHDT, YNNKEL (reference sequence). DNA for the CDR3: TGTGCCAGCAGCCCCCAAGTAGTGACTAGCGGGAGTGAGCAGTTCTTC. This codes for CASSPQVVTSGSEQFF.

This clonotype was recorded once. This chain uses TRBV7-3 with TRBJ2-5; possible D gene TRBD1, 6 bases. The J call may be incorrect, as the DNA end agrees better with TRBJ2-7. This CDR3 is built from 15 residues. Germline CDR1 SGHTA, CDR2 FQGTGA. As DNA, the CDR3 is TGTGCCAGCAGCTTAATCGGAGGACAGAACTACGAGCAGTACTTC. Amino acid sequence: CASSLIGGQNYEQYF.

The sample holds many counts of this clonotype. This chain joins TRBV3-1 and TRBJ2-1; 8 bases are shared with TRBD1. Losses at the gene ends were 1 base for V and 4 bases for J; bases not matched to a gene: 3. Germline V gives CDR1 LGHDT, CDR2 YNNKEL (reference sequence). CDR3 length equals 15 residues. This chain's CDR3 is CASSQGQGHYNEQFF. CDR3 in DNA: TGTGCCAGCAGCCAAGGACAGGGGCATTACAATGAGCAGTTCTTC.

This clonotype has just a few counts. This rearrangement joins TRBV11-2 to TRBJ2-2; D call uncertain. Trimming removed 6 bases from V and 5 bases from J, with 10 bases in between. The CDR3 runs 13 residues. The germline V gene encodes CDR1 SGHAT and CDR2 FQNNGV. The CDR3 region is CASRNERTGELFF. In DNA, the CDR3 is TGTGCCAGCAGAAACGAAAGGACCGGGGAGCTGTTTTTT.

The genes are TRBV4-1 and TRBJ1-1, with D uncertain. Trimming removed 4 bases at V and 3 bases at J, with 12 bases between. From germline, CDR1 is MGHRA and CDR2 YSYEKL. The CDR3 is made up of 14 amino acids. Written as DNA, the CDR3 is TGCGCCAGCAGCCGAGAGCCCGCTGACACTGAAGCTTTCTTT. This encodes CASSREPADTEAFF.

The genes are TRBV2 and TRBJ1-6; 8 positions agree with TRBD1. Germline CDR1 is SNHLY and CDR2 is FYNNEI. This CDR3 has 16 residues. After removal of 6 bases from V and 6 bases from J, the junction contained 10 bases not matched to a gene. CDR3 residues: CASSLTGATLNSPLHF. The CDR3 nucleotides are TGTGCCAGCAGCTTGACAGGGGCCACCCTTAATTCACCCCTCCACTTT.

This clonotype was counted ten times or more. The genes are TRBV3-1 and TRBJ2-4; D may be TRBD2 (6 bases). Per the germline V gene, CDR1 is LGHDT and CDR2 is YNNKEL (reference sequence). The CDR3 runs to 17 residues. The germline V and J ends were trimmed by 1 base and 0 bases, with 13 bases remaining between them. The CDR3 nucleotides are TGTGCCAGCAGCCAAGTCGAGCGGGCTCTAGCCAAAAACATTCAGTACTTC. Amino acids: CASSQVERALAKNIQYF.

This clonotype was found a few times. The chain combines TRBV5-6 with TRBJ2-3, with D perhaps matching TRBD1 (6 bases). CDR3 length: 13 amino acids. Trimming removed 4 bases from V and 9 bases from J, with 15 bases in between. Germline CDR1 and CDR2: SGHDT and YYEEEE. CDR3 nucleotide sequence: TGTGCCAGCAGCGCATACAGGGAACAGACGCAGTATTTT. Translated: CASSAYREQTQYF.

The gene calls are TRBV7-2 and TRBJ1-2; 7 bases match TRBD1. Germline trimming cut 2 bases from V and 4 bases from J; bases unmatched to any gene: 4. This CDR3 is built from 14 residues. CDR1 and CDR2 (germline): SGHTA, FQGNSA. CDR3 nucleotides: TGTGCCAGCAGCTTATGGGACAGTACCTATGGCTACACCTTC. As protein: CASSLWDSTYGYTF.